One sample yielded the 5 T cell receptor beta chains listed below, sequenced in a study of blood T cell repertoires in COVID-19. Sequenced by immunoSEQ multiplex PCR; TCRdb stores in-frame clones only, minus some. The table includes 86,000 or so clones, more than 65% detected once. Sequencing was done on a sample of peripheral blood. Every receptor here comes from a man between 65 and 85 years old with acute or convalescent COVID-19.

The rearrangement joins TRBV10-3 to TRBJ1-6, with 7 bases fitting TRBD1. V gave up 4 bases and J gave up 7 bases; unmatched junction bases: 7. This CDR3 contains 15 residues. Germline CDR1 and CDR2: ENHRY and SYGVKD. CDR3 loop: CAISGTTGSNSPLHF. CDR3 in DNA: TGTGCCATCAGTGGGACGACAGGGTCCAATTCACCCCTCCACTTT.

The chain links TRBV6-1 to TRBJ1-5, with D unresolved. Germline CDR1 MNHNS, CDR2 SASEGT. Trimming pared 1 base from V and 7 bases from J, leaving 11 bases between. The CDR3 consists of 14 residues. Written as DNA, the CDR3 is TGTGCCAGCAGTGAAGTGAGGGCAGCCCAGCCCCAGCATTTT. This codes for CASSEVRAAQPQHF.

The DNA of the CDR3 is TGTGCCACCAGCAGAGATCGACCTAGCATAGGGGAGACCCAGTACTTC. It yields the protein CATSRDRPSIGETQYF. The chain couples TRBV15 to TRBJ2-5; a weak D match, TRBD2 (5 bases). The CDR3 totals 16 residues. Trimming shortened V by 0 bases and J by 5 bases, and 16 bases separated the two germline ends. Germline V CDR1 and CDR2: LNHNV, YYDKDF (reference sequence).

The chain links TRBV7-9 to TRBJ1-1; D gene uncertain. Looked up from germline, CDR1 is SEHNR and CDR2 is FQNEAQ (reference sequence). V was cut by 10 bases and J by 4 bases, with 22 bases left in between. The CDR3 length is 15 residues. CDR3 sequence reads: CATMEDQTTFTEAFF. The CDR3 coding sequence is TGTGCCACCATGGAGGACCAGACAACGTTCACTGAAGCTTTCTTT.

V usage is TRBV5-1 and J usage is TRBJ1-2; TRBD1 agrees at 7 bases. Germline V gives CDR1 SGHRS, CDR2 YFSETQ. The CDR3 spans 13 residues. The J segment lost 7 bases and the V segment lost 1 base, leaving 4 bases of the junction unmatched. CDR3 nucleotide sequence: TGCGCCAGCAGCTTGACCACAGGGGCTGGCTACACCTTC. Protein product: CASSLTTGAGYTF.